Each of the 28 T cell receptor beta chains below was sequenced from the same sample in a study of blood T cell repertoires in COVID-19. Here immunoSEQ multiplex PCR was the method, and the copy in TCRdb shows in-frame clones only, minus some. The sample lists roughly 300,000 clones, more than 70% occurring once. Material for sequencing was peripheral blood. The receptor set was obtained from a woman between 50 and 59 years old with acute or convalescent COVID-19.

The V call is TRBV6-5, the J call TRBJ2-1; 7 nucleotides agree with TRBD2. V trimming: 5 bases; J trimming: 8 bases; junction bases outside the gene matches: 3. CDR1 and CDR2 from the germline V gene are MNHEY and SVGAGI. The CDR3 is made up of 12 amino acids. CDR3 sequence reads: CASSLSGHEQFF. In nucleotides, the CDR3 is TGTGCCAGCAGTCTTAGCGGGCATGAGCAGTTCTTC.

This clone was recorded only once. The chain links TRBV7-2 to TRBJ2-5, with TRBD1 matching 7 bases. This CDR3 has 14 amino acids. The J segment lost 1 base and the V segment lost 5 bases, leaving 4 bases of the junction unmatched. Germline CDR1 is SGHTA and CDR2 is FQGNSA. The CDR3, as DNA: TGTGCCAGCAGCCCTCACAGGGGCCAAGAGACCCAGTACTTC. It yields the protein CASSPHRGQETQYF.

This chain joins TRBV24-1 and TRBJ2-2; 7 nucleotides match TRBD1. Germline V lookup: CDR1 KGHDR, CDR2 SFDVKD. The CDR3 has 16 residues. V shed 2 bases and J 1 base; nucleotides not matched to a gene: 3. The CDR3 region has the DNA TGTGCCACCAGTGATTGGGGACAGCTGAACACCGGGGAGCTGTTTTTT. Translation: CATSDWGQLNTGELFF.

This chain connects TRBV28 to TRBJ2-5; 16 positions agree with TRBD2. Per the germline V gene, CDR1 is MDHEN and CDR2 is SYDVKM. The trim removed 5 bases at V and 1 base at J, leaving 7 bases unmatched. The CDR3 sequence is 18 residues long. The CDR3 DNA is TGTGCCAGCAGTATCCCGGGACTAGCGGGAGGGTTCCAAGAGACCCAGTACTTC. It encodes CASSIPGLAGGFQETQYF. The full variable domain, its missing parts supplied by reference TRBV28 and TRBJ2-5, is DVKVTQSSRYLVKRTGEKVFLECVQDMDHENMFWYRQDPGLGLRLIYFSYDVKMKEKGDIPEGYSVSREKKERFSLILESASTNQTSMYLCASSIPGLAGGFQETQYFGPGTRLLVL.

This rearrangement joins TRBV7-2 to TRBJ2-7; 7 positions match TRBD2. This CDR3 has 14 residues. Germline V lookup: CDR1 SGHTA, CDR2 FQGNSA. The junction had 6 bases not matched to a gene; V was cut back by 1 base and J by 6 bases. The CDR3 region is CASSLDRGRSEQYF. Here the CDR3 DNA reads TGTGCCAGCAGCTTAGATCGCGGGAGAAGCGAGCAGTACTTC.

The genes are TRBV28 and TRBJ2-1, with D maybe TRBD1 (6 bases). Trimming removed 4 bases at V and 7 bases at J, with 14 bases between. Germline V CDR1 and CDR2: MDHEN, SYDVKM. The CDR3 extends over 14 amino acids. The CDR3 DNA follows: TGTGCCAGCAGTTCGTCAGGGGCGCGGAATGAGCAGTTCTTC. Protein: CASSSSGARNEQFF.

The rearrangement joins TRBV4-2 to TRBJ1-5, with D possibly being TRBD1 (6 bases). The CDR3 spans 15 residues. Trimming removed 3 bases from V and 2 bases from J, with 11 bases in between. Germline CDR1 reads LGHNA; CDR2 reads YNFKEQ. The DNA for the CDR3 is TGTGCCAGCAGCCAGGACACAGGGCGCAATCAGCCCCAGCATTTT. Protein product: CASSQDTGRNQPQHF.

The chain links TRBV9 to TRBJ2-1, with TRBD2 matching 13 bases. V was clipped by 3 bases and J by 8 bases; unmatched bases: 5. This CDR3 has 15 amino acids. Germline assignment: CDR1 SGDLS and CDR2 YYNGEE. In DNA, the CDR3 is TGTGCCAGCAGCGACACTAGCGGGAGGGCCGATGAGCAGTTCTTC. Protein sequence: CASSDTSGRADEQFF.

The rearrangement links TRBV4-2 to TRBJ2-3; 7 bases fit TRBD2. The CDR3 length is 17 residues. Unmatched junction bases numbered 10, after V lost 1 base and J lost 3 bases. CDR1 LGHNA and CDR2 YNFKEQ come from the germline V gene. CDR3 nucleotides: TGTGCCAGCAGCCAAGTACAACGGGGGGATTTGACAGATACGCAGTATTTT. This sequence encodes CASSQVQRGDLTDTQYF.

CDR3 residues: CASSPERTDTQYF. The CDR3 nucleotides are TGTGCCAGCAGTCCGGAGAGGACAGATACGCAGTATTTT. J is TRBJ2-3 and V is TRBV12-3 or TRBV12-4; D is uncertain. Between the trimmed V and J ends, which lost 5 bases and 3 bases, there was a span of 9 bases. This CDR3 spans 13 amino acids.

V and J are TRBV5-4 and TRBJ2-3; 8 nucleotides agree with TRBD2. This CDR3 is built from 14 residues. Germline V CDR1 and CDR2: SGHNT, YYREEE (reference sequence). V gave up 7 bases and J gave up 3 bases; unmatched junction bases: 7. CDR3 coding DNA: TGTGCCAGCGGGACTGAGCGGGGGACAGATACGCAGTATTTT. Translated: CASGTERGTDTQYF.

This clone appeared a single time. The genes are TRBV7-9 and TRBJ2-7, with D tentatively TRBD2 (6 bases). Trimming shortened V by 1 base and J by 3 bases, and 13 bases separated the two germline ends. The germline V gene encodes CDR1 SEHNR and CDR2 FQNEAQ (reference sequence). The CDR3 extends over 15 amino acids. DNA for the CDR3: TGTGCCAGCAGCTTAGGGGGGGAGAAGGGCTACGAGCAGTACTTC. Protein product: CASSLGGEKGYEQYF.

This chain connects TRBV27 to TRBJ1-1; TRBD1 agrees at 8 bases. The CDR3 runs 14 residues. J was trimmed by 5 bases and V by 5 bases; bases with no gene match: 7. CDR1 is MNHEY and CDR2 is SMNVEV in the germline V gene (reference sequence). The chain's CDR3 is CASSAYRQGTEAFF. CDR3 in DNA: TGTGCCAGCAGTGCCTACCGACAGGGGACTGAAGCTTTCTTT.

The gene calls are TRBV5-8 and TRBJ2-5, with D possibly TRBD1 on 5 matching bases. Germline values: CDR1 SGHTS, CDR2 YDEGEE. V lost 4 bases and J lost 5, with 18 bases in between. CDR3 size: 15 residues. Here the CDR3 DNA reads TGTGCCAGCAGCCCCCCCAGGGTTTTTCGGGAGACCCAGTACTTC. Protein sequence: CASSPPRVFRETQYF.

The chain is built from TRBV7-9 and TRBJ2-5, with a possible D match to TRBD1 (6 bases). Looked up from germline, CDR1 is SEHNR and CDR2 is FQNEAQ (reference sequence). The germline V and J ends were trimmed by 5 bases and 1 base, with 14 bases remaining between them. The CDR3 length is 15 residues. The CDR3 DNA sequence: TGTGCCAGCAGCCATCTTACAGGGCCCCAAGAGACCCAGTACTTC. Protein product: CASSHLTGPQETQYF.

The chain carries TRBV5-1 and TRBJ2-1; the match to TRBD2 covers 8 bases. The CDR3 spans 16 residues. Germline CDR1 and CDR2: SGHRS and YFSETQ. V shed 4 bases, J shed 8 bases, and the junction held 14 bases outside the gene matches. This chain's CDR3 is CASSALPSGSGHEQFF. CDR3 sequence (DNA): TGCGCCAGCAGCGCGCTTCCTAGCGGGTCGGGGCATGAGCAGTTCTTC.

The gene calls are TRBV21-1 and TRBJ2-7; the D call in the table, TRBD2, was not verified against the DNA. TRBV21-1 is given as a pseudogene. The CDR3 consists of 15 residues. In nucleotides, the CDR3 is TGTGCCAGCAGCAAAGGACTAGCTCTTTCCTACGAGCAGTACTTC. Amino acids: CASSKGLALSYEQYF.

The chain joins TRBV7-2 to TRBJ2-7; TRBD1 matches 11 bases. The CDR3 consists of 14 residues. The V segment lost 5 bases and the J segment 6 bases; nucleotides outside the gene matches: 6. Germline loops: CDR1 SGHTA, CDR2 FQGNSA. CDR3 nucleotides: TGTGCCAGCAGCAGAGGACAGGGGGCGGGCGAGCAGTACTTC. It translates to CASSRGQGAGEQYF.

The chain links TRBV7-9 to TRBJ2-7; possible D gene TRBD2, 5 bases. Germline CDR1 SEHNR, CDR2 FQNEAQ (reference sequence). The CDR3 spans 13 residues. Trimming cost V 8 bases and J 6 bases, with 17 bases left between them. The CDR3 reads CASLRTGKGEQYF. CDR3 nucleotides: TGTGCCAGCCTTCGTACGGGGAAAGGCGAGCAGTACTTC. Full variable domain (remainder filled in from reference TRBV7-9 and TRBJ2-7): DTGVSQNPRHKITKRGQNVTFRCDPISEHNRLYWYRQTLGQGPEFLTYFQNEAQLEKSRLLSDRFSAERPKGSFSTLEIQRTEQGDSAMYLCASLRTGKGEQYFGPGTRLTVT.

The V call is TRBV3-1 (or the pseudogene TRBV3-2), the J call TRBJ1-2; 7 nucleotides match TRBD1. This CDR3 is 16 amino acids long. The J segment lost 4 bases and the V segment lost 1 base, leaving 9 bases of the junction unmatched. Germline-derived CDR1 and CDR2 are LGHDT and YNNKEL (reference sequence). CDR3: CASSQGRDRNTYGYTF. In DNA, the CDR3 is TGTGCCAGCAGCCAAGGTCGGGACAGAAATACCTATGGCTACACCTTC.

The table lists this clone with a few counts. The chain is built from TRBV5-1 and TRBJ1-6, with no clear D. V shed 3 bases and J shed 10 bases, with 14 bases lying between them. The CDR3 length is 14 residues. The germline CDR1 and CDR2 sequences are SGHRS and YFSETQ. The CDR3: CASSWATKRSPLHF. DNA of the CDR3: TGCGCCAGCAGCTGGGCGACGAAGAGATCACCCCTCCACTTT.

The chain is built from TRBV6-1 and TRBJ2-7, with D possibly being TRBD1 (5 bases). Germline-derived CDR1 and CDR2 are MNHNS and SASEGT. Trimming stripped 3 bases from V and 2 bases from J, with 11 bases between. The CDR3 has 14 amino acids. The CDR3 DNA follows: TGTGCCAGCAGTGAGGCAGGGATCACCTACGAGCAGTACTTC. Protein sequence: CASSEAGITYEQYF.

The rearrangement links TRBV27 to TRBJ1-1; 8 nucleotides match TRBD1. Germline trimming cut 2 bases from V and 5 bases from J; bases unmatched to any gene: 7. Germline V gene lookup returns CDR1 MNHEY and CDR2 SMNVEV (reference sequence). The CDR3 is 15 residues long. The CDR3 DNA is TGTGCCAGCAGTTTAGACGGACAGGGCAGAACTGAAGCTTTCTTT. Residues: CASSLDGQGRTEAFF.

The chain has TRBV12-3 or TRBV12-4 and TRBJ2-7; possible D gene TRBD2, 5 bases. Trimming took 1 base from V and 3 from J, leaving 7 bases between them. The CDR3 covers 13 residues. The CDR3 region has the DNA TGTGCCAGCAGTTTAGTGGGAGACTACGAGCAGTACTTC. It specifies CASSLVGDYEQYF.

The chain combines TRBV13 with TRBJ1-1; the match to TRBD1 covers 8 bases. V shed 4 bases and J 3 bases; nucleotides not matched to a gene: 13. Germline CDR1 PRHDT, CDR2 FYEKMQ (reference sequence). The CDR3 spans 17 residues. The CDR3 reads CASSSSPPGGAYTEAFF. Here the CDR3 DNA reads TGTGCCAGCAGCTCCTCTCCCCCAGGGGGCGCCTACACTGAAGCTTTCTTT. Combining the CDR3 with reference TRBV13 and TRBJ1-1 gives the whole variable domain AAGVIQSPRHLIKEKRETATLKCYPIPRHDTVYWYQQGPGQDPQFLISFYEKMQSDKGSIPDRFSAQQFSDYHSELNMSSLELGDSALYFCASSSSPPGGAYTEAFFGQGTRLTVV.

In this sample, this clone turned up a few times. The genes are TRBV19 and TRBJ1-1; 7 bases agree with TRBD1. Unmatched junction bases numbered 2, after V lost 1 base and J lost 3 bases. CDR1 is LNHDA, CDR2 SQIVND, per germline (reference sequence). The CDR3 is 14 amino acids. The CDR3 is CASSIGGGYTEAFF. In DNA, the CDR3 is TGTGCCAGTAGTATAGGAGGGGGCTACACTGAAGCTTTCTTT.

The chain combines TRBV5-1 with TRBJ2-1, with 8 bases identical to TRBD2. The CDR3 is 15 residues long. Trimming cost V 2 bases and J 8 bases; bases outside gene matches: 9. Germline V CDR1 and CDR2: SGHRS, YFSETQ. CDR3 in amino acids: CASSFRRLAIYEQFF. CDR3 in DNA: TGCGCCAGCAGCTTTAGGAGACTAGCGATCTATGAGCAGTTCTTC.

V usage is TRBV6-1 and J usage is TRBJ2-3; D unclear. CDR1 and CDR2 (germline): MNHNS, SASEGT. This CDR3 has 14 amino acids. Trimming removed 1 base from V and 2 bases from J, with 7 bases in between. CDR3 residues: CASSEVPVTDTQYF. DNA for the CDR3: TGTGCCAGCAGTGAAGTTCCCGTCACAGATACGCAGTATTTT.